The rows below give T cell receptor beta chains drawn from one sample of a study of cytomegalovirus exposure and HLA in healthy donors. The table came from immunoSEQ multiplex PCR; TCRdb's copy has only in-frame clones and leaves some out. The table shows 95,000 to 120,000 clones, with roughly 70% occurring only once. Sequenced: PBMCs. Receptors were obtained from a man between 18 and 35 years old in good health and CMV-seropositive. The CDR3 runs from the conserved cysteine through the conserved F or W. A D gene is named only where the DNA matches it firmly. The listing skips clone size in some rows; elsewhere it reads once, few, many or a size class.

clone_size	v_call	j_call	d_call	cdr3_nt	cdr3_aa
-	TRBV28	TRBJ2-1	-	TGTGCCAGCAGTTTATCTTACAATGAGCAGTTCTTC	CASSLSYNEQFF
-	TRBV5-1	TRBJ1-5	-	TGCGCCAGCAGCTTGGACCCTATTAACAATCAGCCCCAGCATTTT	CASSLDPINNQPQHF
-	TRBV7-9	TRBJ1-2	-	TGTGCCAGCAGCCCAAATTCCAGGGGTTGGAACTATGGCTACACCTTC	CASSPNSRGWNYGYTF
-	TRBV10-3	TRBJ1-2	-	TGTGCCATCAGCCCCGACCGGGGCTATGGCTACACCTTC	CAISPDRGYGYTF
once	TRBV7-2	TRBJ1-4	TRBD1	TGTGCCAGCAGCTTGAGGAAGGGACAGACTAATGAAAAACTGTTTTTT	CASSLRKGQTNEKLFF
few	TRBV9	TRBJ1-1	-	TGTGCCAGCAGCCCACGGACAGACCAGAACACTGAAGCTTTCTTT	CASSPRTDQNTEAFF
-	TRBV7-6	TRBJ2-3	-	TGTGCCAGCAGCTTAGCCGGGGGTACAGATACGCAGTATTTT	CASSLAGGTDTQYF
-	TRBV6-1	TRBJ2-5	-	TGTGCCAGCAGTGGGGGAACAGGGGAGGCGGAGACCCAGTACTTC	CASSGGTGEAETQYF
-	TRBV11-2	TRBJ1-1	-	TGTGCCAGCAGCTTGTTTCCGTCCGGGGACACTGAAGCTTTCTTT	CASSLFPSGDTEAFF
-	TRBV25-1	TRBJ2-5	-	TGTGCCAGCCTACCAGGCGGCGGGGCGACCCAGTACTTC	CASLPGGGATQYF
-	TRBV28	TRBJ2-7	TRBD1	TGTGCCAGCAGTCCGAGGACAGGGGGATCCTACGAGCAGTACTTC	CASSPRTGGSYEQYF